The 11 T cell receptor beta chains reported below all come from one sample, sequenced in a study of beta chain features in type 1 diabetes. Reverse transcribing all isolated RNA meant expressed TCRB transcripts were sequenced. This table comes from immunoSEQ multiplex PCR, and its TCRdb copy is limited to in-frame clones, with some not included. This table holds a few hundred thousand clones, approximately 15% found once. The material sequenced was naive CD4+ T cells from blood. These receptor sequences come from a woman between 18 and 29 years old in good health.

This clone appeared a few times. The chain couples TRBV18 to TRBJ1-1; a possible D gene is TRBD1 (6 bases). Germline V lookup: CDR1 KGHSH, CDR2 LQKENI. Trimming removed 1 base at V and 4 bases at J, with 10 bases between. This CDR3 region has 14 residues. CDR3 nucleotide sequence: TGTGCCAGCTCACCACTAGCAGGGGCCACTGAAGCTTTCTTT. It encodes CASSPLAGATEAFF.

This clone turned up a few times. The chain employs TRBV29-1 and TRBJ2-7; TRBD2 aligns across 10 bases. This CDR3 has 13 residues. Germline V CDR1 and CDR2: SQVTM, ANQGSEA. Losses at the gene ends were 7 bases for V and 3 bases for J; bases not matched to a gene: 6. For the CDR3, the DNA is TGCAGCGGGACTAGCGGAGGACTCTACGAGCAGTACTTC. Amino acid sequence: CSGTSGGLYEQYF.

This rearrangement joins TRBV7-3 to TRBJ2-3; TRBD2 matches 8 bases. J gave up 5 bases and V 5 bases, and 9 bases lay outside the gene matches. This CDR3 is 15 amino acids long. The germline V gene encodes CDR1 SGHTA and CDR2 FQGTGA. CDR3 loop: CASSDQKRELDTQYF. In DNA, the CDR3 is TGTGCCAGCAGCGATCAGAAGCGGGAGTTAGATACGCAGTATTTT.

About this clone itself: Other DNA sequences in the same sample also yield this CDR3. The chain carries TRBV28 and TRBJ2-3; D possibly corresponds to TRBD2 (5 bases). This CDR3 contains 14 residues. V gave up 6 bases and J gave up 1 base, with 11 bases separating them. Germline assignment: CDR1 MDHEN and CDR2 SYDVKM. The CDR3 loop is CASRRAGGTDTQYF. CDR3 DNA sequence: TGTGCCAGCAGACGGGCCGGGGGCACAGATACGCAGTATTTT.

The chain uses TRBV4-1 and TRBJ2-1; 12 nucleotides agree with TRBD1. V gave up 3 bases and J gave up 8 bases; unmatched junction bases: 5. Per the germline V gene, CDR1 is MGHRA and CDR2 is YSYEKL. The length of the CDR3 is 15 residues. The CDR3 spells CASSHPGTGGYEQFF. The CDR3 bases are TGCGCCAGCAGCCACCCCGGGACAGGGGGCTATGAGCAGTTCTTC.

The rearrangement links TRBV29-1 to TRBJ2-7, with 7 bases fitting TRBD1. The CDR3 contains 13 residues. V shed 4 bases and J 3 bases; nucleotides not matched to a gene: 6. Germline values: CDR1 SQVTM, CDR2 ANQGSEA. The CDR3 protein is CSVAVRGFYEQYF. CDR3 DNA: TGCAGCGTTGCCGTCAGGGGGTTCTACGAGCAGTACTTC.

The DNA of the CDR3 is TGTGCCTGGAAGTTGGGAGGGGAGACCCAGTACTTC. It translates to CAWKLGGETQYF. The chain couples TRBV30 to TRBJ2-5, with 7 bases that match TRBD2. V lost 4 bases and J lost 5; bases outside the gene matches: 4. The CDR3 spans 12 residues. Looked up from germline, CDR1 is GTSNPN and CDR2 is SVGIG (reference sequence).

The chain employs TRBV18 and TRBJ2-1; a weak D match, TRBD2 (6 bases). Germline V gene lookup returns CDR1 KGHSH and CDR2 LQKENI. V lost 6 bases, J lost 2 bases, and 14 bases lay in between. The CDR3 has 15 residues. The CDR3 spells CASSSQAGPYNEQFF. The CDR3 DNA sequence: TGTGCCAGCTCTTCCCAGGCGGGGCCCTACAATGAGCAGTTCTTC.

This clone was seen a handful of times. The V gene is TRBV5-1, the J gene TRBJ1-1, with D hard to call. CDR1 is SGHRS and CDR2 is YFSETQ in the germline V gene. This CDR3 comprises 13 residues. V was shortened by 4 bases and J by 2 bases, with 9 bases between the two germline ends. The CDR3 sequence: CASSPGKNTEAFF. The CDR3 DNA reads TGCGCCAGCAGCCCCGGGAAAAACACTGAAGCTTTCTTT.

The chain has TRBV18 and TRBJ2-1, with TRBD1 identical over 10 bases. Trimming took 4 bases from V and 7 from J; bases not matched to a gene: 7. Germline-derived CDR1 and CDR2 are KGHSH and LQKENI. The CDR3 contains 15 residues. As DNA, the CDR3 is TGTGCCAGCTCACGTCGTGACAGGGGGCAAAATGAGCAGTTCTTC. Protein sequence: CASSRRDRGQNEQFF.

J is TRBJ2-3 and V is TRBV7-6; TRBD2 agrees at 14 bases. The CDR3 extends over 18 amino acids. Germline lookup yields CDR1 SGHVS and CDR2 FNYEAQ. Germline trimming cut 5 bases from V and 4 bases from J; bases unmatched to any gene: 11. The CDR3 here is CASSPGWTSGRISDTQYF. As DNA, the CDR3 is TGTGCCAGCAGCCCCGGGTGGACTAGCGGGAGGATATCAGATACGCAGTATTTT. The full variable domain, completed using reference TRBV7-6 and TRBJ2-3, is GAGVSQSPRYKVTKRGQDVALRCDPISGHVSLYWYRQALGQGPEFLTYFNYEAQQDKSGLPNDRFSAERPEGSISTLTIQRTEQRDSAMYRCASSPGWTSGRISDTQYFGPGTRLTVL.